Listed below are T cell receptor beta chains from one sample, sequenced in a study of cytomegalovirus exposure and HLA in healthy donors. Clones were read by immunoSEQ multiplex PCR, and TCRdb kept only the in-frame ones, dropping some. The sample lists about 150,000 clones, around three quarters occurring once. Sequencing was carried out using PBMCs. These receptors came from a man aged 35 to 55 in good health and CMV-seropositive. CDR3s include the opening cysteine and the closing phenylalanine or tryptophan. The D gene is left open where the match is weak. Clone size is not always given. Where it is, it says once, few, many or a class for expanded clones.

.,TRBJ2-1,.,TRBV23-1,TGCGCCAGAGGGGGGGGCGTAAATGAGCAGTTCTTC,CARGGGVNEQFF
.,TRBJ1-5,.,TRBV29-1,TGCAGCGTTGGCGGACAGTTCAATCAGCCCCAGCATTTT,CSVGGQFNQPQHF
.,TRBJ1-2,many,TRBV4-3,TGCGCCAGCAGCCAAGATTACACAGTCAGTGGCTACACCTTC,CASSQDYTVSGYTF
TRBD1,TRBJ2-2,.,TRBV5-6,TGTGCCAGCAGCCCGGGGACAGGGCCCGGGGAGCTGTTTTTT,CASSPGTGPGELFF
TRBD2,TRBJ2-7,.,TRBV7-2,TGTGCCAGCAGCTTAGCGTCGGGGTTCGGCGGCCTAGGGAGGGATTACGAGCAGTACTTC,CASSLASGFGGLGRDYEQYF
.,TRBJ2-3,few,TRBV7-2,TGTGCCAGCAGCTTAAGTCGGGGCACAGATACGCAGTATTTT,CASSLSRGTDTQYF
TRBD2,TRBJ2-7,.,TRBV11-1,TGTGCCAGCAGCGAGCGGGGTCTTACCTACGAGCAGTACTTC,CASSERGLTYEQYF
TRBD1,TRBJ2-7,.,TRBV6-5,TGTGCCAGCAGTTACTCACGGACAGGGGTTAGCTACGAGCAGTACTTC,CASSYSRTGVSYEQYF
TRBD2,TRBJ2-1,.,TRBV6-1,TGTGCCAGCAGTAAAGACCTTTTAGCGGGACTCAATGAGCAGTTCTTC,CASSKDLLAGLNEQFF
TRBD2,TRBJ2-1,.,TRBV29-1,TGCAGCGCTGCGACTAGCAGTGACTACAATGAGCAGTTCTTC,CSAATSSDYNEQFF
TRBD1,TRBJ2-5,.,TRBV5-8,TGTGCCAGCAGCTTTCGACAGGGACAAAAAGAGACCCAGTACTTC,CASSFRQGQKETQYF
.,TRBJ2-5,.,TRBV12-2,TGTGCAAGTCGCTTAGTGTCTAGCGGGAGGTGCCGGTTTCTGGAGACCCAGTACTTC,CASRLVSSGRCRFLETQYF
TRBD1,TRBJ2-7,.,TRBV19,TGTGCCAGTAGTATAGGGGGACAGGGTTTTTATGAGCAGTACTTC,CASSIGGQGFYEQYF
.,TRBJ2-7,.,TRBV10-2,TGCGCCAGCAGTGAGTCAGGCGGGACCTACGAGCAGTACTTC,CASSESGGTYEQYF
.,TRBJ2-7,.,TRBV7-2,TGTGCCAGCAGCCTCCCTCAGGGGAACTACTACGAGCAGTACTTC,CASSLPQGNYYEQYF
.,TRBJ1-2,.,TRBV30,TGTGCCTGGAGTGTACAGGACAGCAATGGCTACACCTTC,CAWSVQDSNGYTF
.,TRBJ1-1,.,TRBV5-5,TGTGCCAGCAGCTTGCTGGGCATGAACACTGAAGCTTTCTTT,CASSLLGMNTEAFF
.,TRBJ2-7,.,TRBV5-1,TGCGCCAGCAGCTCCGACAGAACGAGCTCCTACGAGCAGTACTTC,CASSSDRTSSYEQYF
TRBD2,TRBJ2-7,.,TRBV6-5,TGTGCCAGCAGTTTGGCATTGGGGGGAGGGAACGAGCAGTACTTC,CASSLALGGGNEQYF
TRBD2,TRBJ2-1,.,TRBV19,TGTGCCAGTAGTAGGGGACTAGTCGATGAGCAGTTCTTC,CASSRGLVDEQFF
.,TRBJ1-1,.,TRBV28,TGTGCCAGCAGTTCTGCGGACAGCATGAACACTGAAGCTTTCTTT,CASSSADSMNTEAFF